The source of this TCR beta chain is a study of shared clonotypes between healthy human individuals. The study's findings and limits: How much donors shared clonotypes was expected to be affected by sequencing depth.

Clones were read by immunoSEQ multiplex PCR, and TCRdb kept only the in-frame ones, dropping some. The repertoire holds some 2 million clones, with approximately 94% as singletons. The CDR3 extends over 14 amino acids. The germline CDR1 and CDR2 sequences are MNHNS and SASEGT. J gave up 6 bases and V 8 bases, and 12 bases lay outside the gene matches. Naive CD8 isolation took CD45RO-negative cells positively selected for CCR7 and excluded terminally differentiated effector memory CD45RA+ cells. As regards this clone: Its antigen is undetermined.

The receptor comes from a man in his late teens or twenties in good health. Sequencing was done on a sample of naive CD8+ T cells sorted from blood. The chain carries TRBV6-1 and TRBJ2-7, with 8 bases matching TRBD1. CDR3 in amino acids: CASFYGTGFSEQYF. CDR3 bases: TGTGCCAGCTTTTATGGGACAGGCTTCTCCGAGCAGTACTTC.